This TCR beta chain came from a study of shared clonotypes between healthy human individuals. Study-wide findings and caveats: Naive CD4 clonotypes overlapped across several donors at roughly 5%.

The CDR3 totals 16 residues. CDR1 and CDR2 from the germline V gene are MNHNS and SASEGT. Trimming stripped 5 bases from V and 4 bases from J, with 18 bases between. Concerning this clone itself: Antigen specificity is unknown.

Study donors comprised healthy, HIV-negative adults devoid of recent acute infection or vaccination. The deep-level immunoSEQ assay was used. When replicate PCRs were run on sorted subsets, they used 150 to 200 ng DNA, about 30,000 T cell genomes. Here immunoSEQ multiplex PCR was the method, and the copy in TCRdb shows in-frame clones only, minus some. This sample has about 2.3 million clones, with around 93% found just once. The chain recombines TRBV6-1 with TRBJ1-3, with D maybe TRBD1 (5 bases). Sequences were obtained from naive CD4+ T cells from PBMCs. Specified subset: CD45RA+ positively selected. The TCR was taken from a man between 18 and 29 years old in good health. Some clones in this sample may be carry-over from other donors' samples. CDR3 bases: TGTGCCAGCAGTAAAGGGACTCTCGGCGAGGGAAACACCATATATTTT. Encoded protein: CASSKGTLGEGNTIYF.